A single sample is the source of the 5 T cell receptor beta chains below, sequenced in a study of blood T cells in healthy people across ages. Combining a sample-barcoded 5' primer with a J-beta primer mix, a second PCR ran for about 7 to 12 cycles. TCRdb re-called the 5' RACE reads with MiXCR, one entry per CDR3 protein. The sample comprises roughly 800,000 distinct CDR3 sequences, 55% to 75% of which are singletons, and roughly 22% rests with the top ten. Source material: blood. Receptors were obtained from a man aged 30-40 years in good health.

This clonotype was seen only a few times. This chain connects TRBV5-1 to TRBJ1-6; D unresolved. Germline assignment: CDR1 SGHRS and CDR2 YFSETQ. Trimming left V 4 bases short and J 7 bases short, with 6 bases between. The CDR3 spans 12 residues. CDR3: CASSKENSPLHF. The DNA for the CDR3 is TGCGCCAGCAGCAAAGAAAATTCACCCCTCCACTTT. Looking up the rest from reference TRBV5-1 and TRBJ1-6 gives the full variable domain: KAGVTQTPRYLIKTRGQQVTLSCSPISGHRSVSWYQQTPGQGLQFLFEYFSETQRNKGNFPGRFSGRQFSNSRSEMNVSTLELGDSALYLCASSKENSPLHFGNGTRLTVT.

This clonotype was counted a few times. This chain uses TRBV4-2 with TRBJ2-1; 9 bases agree with TRBD1. There are 16 residues in the CDR3. From germline, CDR1 is LGHNA and CDR2 YNFKEQ. Trimming removed 4 bases from V and 5 bases from J; junction bases left unmatched: 9. CDR3 in DNA: TGTGCCAGCAGCCGCCTCCCGGGACAGGGTAACAATGAGCAGTTCTTC. It codes for CASSRLPGQGNNEQFF.

This clonotype came up a few times. The chain combines TRBV10-3 with TRBJ2-1, with D possibly matching TRBD1 (6 bases). CDR1 is ENHRY and CDR2 is SYGVKD in the germline V gene. The CDR3 contains 15 residues. Deletions cut 3 bases from V and 2 bases from J, with 11 bases between. CDR3 bases: TGTGCCATCAGTGAAACAGGGAGTCCCTACAATGAGCAGTTCTTC. Its translation is CAISETGSPYNEQFF.

The chain uses TRBV3-1 and TRBJ2-5; the match to TRBD1 covers 8 bases. The CDR3 has 19 residues. The V gene end was trimmed by 2 bases and the J gene end by 5 bases; junction bases not matched to a gene: 19. Germline V gives CDR1 LGHDT, CDR2 YNNKEL (reference sequence). DNA of the CDR3: TGTGCCAGCAGCCAAAGCGCCTCACTCGGGACAGGCGGGGAGGAGACCCAGTACTTC. Protein product: CASSQSASLGTGGEETQYF.

The chain employs TRBV5-5 and TRBJ2-2; 7 bases are a match to TRBD1. This CDR3 spans 14 amino acids. The ends lost 6 bases at V and 5 bases at J; junction bases unmatched: 7. CDR1 SGHKS and CDR2 YYEKEE come from the germline V gene (reference sequence). The CDR3 sequence is CASTRDSWTGELFF. The CDR3 nucleotides are TGTGCCAGCACCCGGGACAGTTGGACCGGGGAGCTGTTTTTT.